This is a list of T cell receptor beta chains from one sample in a study of T cells after yellow fever vaccination. MiXCR, applied by TCRdb to the 5' RACE reads, yields one record per CDR3 protein. Of 550,000 or so distinct CDR3 sequences in the sample, 15% to 20% were seen once. The source material was PBMCs, sampled 15 days after the yellow fever booster vaccination. These receptors all come from a man aged 30-40 years who received the YFV17D yellow fever vaccine. Each CDR3 is given with its conserved first and last residue. The order of the fields is D gene, clone size, V gene, J gene, CDR3 protein, CDR3 DNA. A D gene is named only where the DNA matches it firmly. Not all rows give a size; the values are once, few, many and, for expanded clones, a class.

>-|-|TRBV7-9|TRBJ2-1
CASSWDMSPRYNEQFF
TGTGCCAGCAGCTGGGATATGAGCCCCCGATACAATGAGCAGTTCTTC
>TRBD2|few|TRBV27|TRBJ2-7
CASSWSLLAGSYEQYF
TGTGCCAGCAGTTGGTCCCTACTAGCGGGGAGCTACGAGCAGTACTTC
>TRBD2|few|TRBV12-5|TRBJ2-7
CASGSAAGTSGGYEQYF
TGTGCTAGTGGTTCAGCGGCAGGGACTAGCGGGGGATACGAGCAGTACTTC
>-|-|TRBV12-3/TRBV12-4|TRBJ2-2
CASSFVPGQKTGELFF
TGTGCCAGCAGTTTCGTCCCAGGACAAAAAACCGGGGAGCTGTTTTTT
>TRBD1|-|TRBV4-3|TRBJ2-6
CASSQETGASLGANVLTF
TGCGCCAGCAGCCAAGAGACAGGGGCCTCTCTTGGGGCCAACGTCCTGACTTTC
>-|-|TRBV20-1|TRBJ2-2
CSAQTNTGELFF
TGCAGTGCGCAGACGAACACCGGGGAGCTGTTTTTT
>TRBD1|-|TRBV7-9|TRBJ2-1
CASRSGQGEQFF
TGTGCCAGCAGATCCGGACAGGGAGAGCAGTTCTTC
>-|few|TRBV18|TRBJ2-1
CASSLTGPPNEQFF
TGTGCCAGCTCACTGACGGGGCCTCCTAATGAGCAGTTCTTC
>TRBD1|-|TRBV6-5|TRBJ1-1
CASYGQGEEAFF
TGTGCCAGCTATGGACAGGGGGAAGAAGCTTTCTTT
>TRBD2|-|TRBV7-2|TRBJ2-1
CASSSSGNHYNEQFF
TGTGCCAGCAGCTCTAGCGGGAACCACTACAATGAGCAGTTCTTC
>TRBD2|few|TRBV10-2|TRBJ2-4
CASSARQGTGTSGVIQYF
TGCGCCAGCAGTGCCAGACAGGGAACCGGGACTAGCGGTGTGATTCAGTACTTC
>TRBD2|-|TRBV10-2|TRBJ2-7
CASLPTGGTYEQYF
TGCGCCAGCCTTCCGACGGGAGGGACCTACGAGCAGTACTTC
>TRBD1|many|TRBV12-3/TRBV12-4|TRBJ1-2
CASSYYSLRDSHNYGYTF
TGTGCCAGCAGTTATTACTCGCTCCGGGACAGCCATAACTATGGCTACACCTTC
>-|-|TRBV6-2/TRBV6-3|TRBJ2-1
CASSSSREKKFF
TGTGCCAGCAGTTCCTCCCGGGAAAAGAAGTTCTTC
>-|-|TRBV23-1|TRBJ2-5
CASRPNSVQTQYF
TGCGCCAGCAGGCCAAACAGCGTACAGACCCAGTACTTC
>TRBD1|few|TRBV20-1|TRBJ2-3
CSFQQGVNTQYF
TGCAGTTTCCAACAGGGGGTAAATACGCAGTATTTT
>-|-|TRBV3-1|TRBJ1-6
CASSQDHMGYSPLHF
TGTGCCAGCAGCCAAGATCATATGGGGTACTCACCCCTCCACTTT
>-|few|TRBV3-1|TRBJ2-2
CASSLRVANGGELFF
TGTGCCAGCAGCCTCCGAGTCGCCAACGGCGGGGAGCTGTTTTTT
>-|-|TRBV27|TRBJ1-4
CASSLSTAYNEKLFF
TGTGCCAGCAGTTTATCGACAGCCTATAATGAAAAACTGTTTTTT
>-|few|TRBV29-1|TRBJ2-1
CSVVKDTSYNEQFF
TGCAGCGTTGTCAAGGACACTTCCTACAATGAGCAGTTCTTC
>-|few|TRBV25-1|TRBJ1-1
CASTFWGKTEAFF
TGTGCCAGTACGTTCTGGGGGAAAACTGAAGCTTTCTTT
>-|few|TRBV6-2/TRBV6-3|TRBJ2-7
CASSFNSYEQYF
TGTGCCAGCAGTTTTAACTCCTACGAGCAGTACTTC
>-|-|TRBV11-2|TRBJ2-1
CASSLILGTPGPWGSNEQFF
TGTGCCAGCAGCTTAATCCTGGGCACCCCGGGACCTTGGGGGAGCAATGAGCAGTTCTTC